This record looks at one TCR beta chain sequence and its context. This specimen comes from a study of TIL therapy for anti-PD-1-resistant metastatic lung cancer. The libraries were made with immunoSEQ v3. The data were produced by immunoSEQ multiplex PCR, yet TCRdb's version contains in-frame clones alone and is incomplete. Of some 46,000 clones listed, 79% are singletons. Noted time point: pre-treatment sample, taken before nivolumab and TIL therapy. This sequence was found in a man aged 70 or older with non-small cell lung cancer. Sequenced material: blood, taken at baseline.

DNA of the CDR3: TGTGCCAGTAGTATGGGGACAGGGGGACGTTCCGGGGAGCTGTTTTTT. This sequence encodes CASSMGTGGRSGELFF. The V and J genes are TRBV19 and TRBJ2-2, with TRBD1 identical over 11 bases. V lost 3 bases, J lost 6 bases, and 6 bases stayed unmatched. This CDR3 spans 16 amino acids. CDR1 is LNHDA, CDR2 SQIVND, per germline (reference sequence). Filled out from reference TRBV19 and TRBJ2-2, the complete variable domain reads DGGITQSPKYLFRKEGQNVTLSCEQNLNHDAMYWYRQDPGQGLRLIYYSQIVNDFQKGDIAEGYSVSREKKESFPLTVTSAQKNPTAFYLCASSMGTGGRSGELFFGEGSRLTVL.